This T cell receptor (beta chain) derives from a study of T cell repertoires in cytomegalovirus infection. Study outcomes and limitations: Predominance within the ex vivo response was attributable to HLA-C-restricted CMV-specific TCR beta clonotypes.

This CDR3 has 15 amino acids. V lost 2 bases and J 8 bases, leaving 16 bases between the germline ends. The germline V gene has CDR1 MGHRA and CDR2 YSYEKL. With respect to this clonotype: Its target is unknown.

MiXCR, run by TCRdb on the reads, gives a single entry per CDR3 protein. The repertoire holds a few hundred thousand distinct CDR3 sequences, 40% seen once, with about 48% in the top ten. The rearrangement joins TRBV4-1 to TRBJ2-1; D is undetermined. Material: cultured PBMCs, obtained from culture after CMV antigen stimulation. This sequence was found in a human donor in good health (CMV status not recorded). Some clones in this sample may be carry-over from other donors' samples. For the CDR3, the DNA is TGCGCCAGCAGCCAATGGGGTAGTAGGGCCCATGAGCAGTTCTTC. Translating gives CASSQWGSRAHEQFF.